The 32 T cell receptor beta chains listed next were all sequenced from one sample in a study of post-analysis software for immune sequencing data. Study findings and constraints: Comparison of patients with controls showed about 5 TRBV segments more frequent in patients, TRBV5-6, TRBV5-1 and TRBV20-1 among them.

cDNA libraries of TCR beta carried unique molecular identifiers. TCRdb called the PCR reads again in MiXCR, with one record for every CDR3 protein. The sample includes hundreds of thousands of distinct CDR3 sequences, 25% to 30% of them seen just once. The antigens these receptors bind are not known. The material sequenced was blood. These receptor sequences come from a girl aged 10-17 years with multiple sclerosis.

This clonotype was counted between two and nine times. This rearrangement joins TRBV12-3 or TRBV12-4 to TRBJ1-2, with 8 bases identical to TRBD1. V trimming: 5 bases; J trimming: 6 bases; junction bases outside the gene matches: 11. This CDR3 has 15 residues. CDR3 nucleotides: TGTGCCAGCAGTCCTAGAAGACAGGGGCTCAATGGCTACACCTTC. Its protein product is CASSPRRQGLNGYTF.

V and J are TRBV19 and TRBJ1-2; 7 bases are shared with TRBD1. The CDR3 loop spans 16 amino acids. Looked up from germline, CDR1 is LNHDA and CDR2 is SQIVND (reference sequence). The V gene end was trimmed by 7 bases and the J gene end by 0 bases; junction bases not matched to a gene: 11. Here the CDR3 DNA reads TGTGCCAGTACCGCCCAGGGGGGCCAATCTAACTATGGCTACACCTTC. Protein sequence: CASTAQGGQSNYGYTF.

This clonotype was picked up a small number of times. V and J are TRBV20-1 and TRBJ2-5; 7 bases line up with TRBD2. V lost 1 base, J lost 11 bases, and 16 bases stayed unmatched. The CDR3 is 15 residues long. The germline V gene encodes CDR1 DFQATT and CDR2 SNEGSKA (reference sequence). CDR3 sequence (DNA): TGCAGTGCTAGAGTAAGGGGAGGGACCGCGCGGGAGCAGTACTTC. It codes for CSARVRGGTAREQYF.

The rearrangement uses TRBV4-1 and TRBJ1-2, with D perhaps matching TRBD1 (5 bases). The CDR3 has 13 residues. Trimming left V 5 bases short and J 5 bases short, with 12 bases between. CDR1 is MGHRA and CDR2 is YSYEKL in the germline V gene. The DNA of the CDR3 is TGCGCCAGCAGCAGGCCGGGGCGGTATGGCTACACCTTC. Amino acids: CASSRPGRYGYTF.

The DNA of the CDR3 is TGTGCCAGCAGTTACCGAGATCAGCCCCAGCATTTT. Translating gives CASSYRDQPQHF. The chain carries TRBV7-2 and TRBJ1-5; no reliable D call. V lost 6 bases and J lost 5, with 8 bases in between. The CDR3 consists of 12 residues. CDR1 and CDR2 from the germline V gene are SGHTA and FQGNSA.

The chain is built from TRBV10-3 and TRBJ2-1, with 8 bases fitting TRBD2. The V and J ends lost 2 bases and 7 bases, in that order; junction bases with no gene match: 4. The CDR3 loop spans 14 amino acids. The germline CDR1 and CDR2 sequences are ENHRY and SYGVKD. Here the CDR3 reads CAISEPSGSNEQFF. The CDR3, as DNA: TGTGCCATCAGTGAGCCCAGCGGGAGTAATGAGCAGTTCTTC.

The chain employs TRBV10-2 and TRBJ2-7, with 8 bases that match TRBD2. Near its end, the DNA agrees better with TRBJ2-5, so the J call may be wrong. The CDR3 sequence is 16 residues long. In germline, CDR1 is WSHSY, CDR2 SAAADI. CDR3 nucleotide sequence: TGCGCCAGCAGTGATCCGGTAGCGGGACAACTTAAGACCCAGTACTTC. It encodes CASSDPVAGQLKTQYF.

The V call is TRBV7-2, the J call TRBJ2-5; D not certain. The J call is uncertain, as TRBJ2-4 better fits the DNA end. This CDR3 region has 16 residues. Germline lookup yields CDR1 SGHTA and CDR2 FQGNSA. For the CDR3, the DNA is TGTGCCAGCAGCTTAGATTGGAAGCTAGCCAAAAACATTCAGTACTTC. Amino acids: CASSLDWKLAKNIQYF.

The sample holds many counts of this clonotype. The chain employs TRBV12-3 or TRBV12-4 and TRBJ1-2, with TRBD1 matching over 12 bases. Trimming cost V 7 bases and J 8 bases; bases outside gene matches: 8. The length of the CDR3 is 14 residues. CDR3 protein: CASTPGQGARGYTF. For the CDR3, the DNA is TGTGCCAGCACCCCGGGACAGGGGGCAAGAGGCTACACCTTC.

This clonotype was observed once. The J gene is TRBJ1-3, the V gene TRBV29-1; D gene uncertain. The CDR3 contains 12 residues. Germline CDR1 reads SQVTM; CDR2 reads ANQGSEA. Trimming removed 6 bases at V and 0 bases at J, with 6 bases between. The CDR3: CSVKFSGNTIYF. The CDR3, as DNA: TGCAGCGTGAAGTTCTCTGGAAACACCATATATTTT.

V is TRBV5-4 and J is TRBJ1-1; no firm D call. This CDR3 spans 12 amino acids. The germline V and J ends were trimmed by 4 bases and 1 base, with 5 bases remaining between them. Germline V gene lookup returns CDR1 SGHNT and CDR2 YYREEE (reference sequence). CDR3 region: CASSHPNTEAFF. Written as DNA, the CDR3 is TGTGCCAGCAGCCATCCGAACACTGAAGCTTTCTTT.

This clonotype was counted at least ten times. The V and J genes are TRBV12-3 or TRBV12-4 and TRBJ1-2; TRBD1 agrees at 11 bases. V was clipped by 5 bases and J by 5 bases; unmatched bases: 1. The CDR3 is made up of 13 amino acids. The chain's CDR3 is CASSGTGGYGYTF. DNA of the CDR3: TGTGCCAGCAGTGGGACAGGGGGTTATGGCTACACCTTC.

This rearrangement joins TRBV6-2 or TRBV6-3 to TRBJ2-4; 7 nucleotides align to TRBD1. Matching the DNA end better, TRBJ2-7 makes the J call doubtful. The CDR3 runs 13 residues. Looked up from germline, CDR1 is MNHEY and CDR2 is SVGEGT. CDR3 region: CASRRDRNYEQYF. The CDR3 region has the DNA TGTGCCAGCAGGAGGGACAGAAACTACGAGCAGTACTTC.

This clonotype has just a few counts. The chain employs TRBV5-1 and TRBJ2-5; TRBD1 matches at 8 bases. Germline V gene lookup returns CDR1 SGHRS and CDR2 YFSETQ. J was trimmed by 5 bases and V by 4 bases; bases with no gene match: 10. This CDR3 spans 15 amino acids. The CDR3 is CASSVPGQVQETQYF. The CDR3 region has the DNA TGCGCCAGCAGCGTACCGGGACAGGTACAGGAGACCCAGTACTTC.

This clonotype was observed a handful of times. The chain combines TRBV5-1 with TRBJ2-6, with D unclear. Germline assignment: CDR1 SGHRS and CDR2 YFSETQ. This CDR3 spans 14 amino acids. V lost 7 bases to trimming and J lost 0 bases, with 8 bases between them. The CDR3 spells CASQSSSGANVLTF. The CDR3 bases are TGCGCCAGCCAATCAAGCTCTGGGGCCAACGTCCTGACTTTC.

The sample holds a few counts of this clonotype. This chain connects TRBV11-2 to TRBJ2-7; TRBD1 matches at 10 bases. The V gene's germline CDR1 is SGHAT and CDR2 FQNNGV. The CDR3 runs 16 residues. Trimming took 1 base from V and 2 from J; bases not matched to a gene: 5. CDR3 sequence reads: CASSLGKGQGTYEQYF. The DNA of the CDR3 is TGTGCCAGCAGCTTAGGCAAGGGACAGGGGACCTACGAGCAGTACTTC.

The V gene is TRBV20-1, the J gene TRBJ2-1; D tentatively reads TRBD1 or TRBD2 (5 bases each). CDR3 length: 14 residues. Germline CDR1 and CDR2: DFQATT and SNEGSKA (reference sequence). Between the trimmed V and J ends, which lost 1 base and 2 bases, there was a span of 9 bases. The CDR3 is CSARARGAYNEQFF. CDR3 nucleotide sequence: TGCAGTGCTAGAGCGAGGGGCGCCTACAATGAGCAGTTCTTC.

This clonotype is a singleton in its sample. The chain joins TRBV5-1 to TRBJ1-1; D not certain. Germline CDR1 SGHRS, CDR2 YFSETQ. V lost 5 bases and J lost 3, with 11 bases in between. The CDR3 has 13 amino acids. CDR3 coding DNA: TGCGCCAGCAGGGACCTGGAGGACACTGAAGCTTTCTTT. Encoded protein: CASRDLEDTEAFF. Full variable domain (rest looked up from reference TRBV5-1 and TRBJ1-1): KAGVTQTPRYLIKTRGQQVTLSCSPISGHRSVSWYQQTPGQGLQFLFEYFSETQRNKGNFPGRFSGRQFSNSRSEMNVSTLELGDSALYLCASRDLEDTEAFFGQGTRLTVV.

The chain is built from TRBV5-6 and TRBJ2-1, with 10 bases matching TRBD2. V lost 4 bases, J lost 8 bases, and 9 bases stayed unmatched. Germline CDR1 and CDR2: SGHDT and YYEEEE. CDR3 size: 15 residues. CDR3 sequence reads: CASSGYSGGRDEQFF. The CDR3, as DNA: TGTGCCAGCAGCGGATATAGCGGGGGGAGGGATGAGCAGTTCTTC. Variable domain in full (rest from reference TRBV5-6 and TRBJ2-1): DAGVTQSPTHLIKTRGQQVTLRCSPKSGHDTVSWYQQALGQGPQFIFQYYEEEERQRGNFPDRFSGHQFPNYSSELNVNALLLGDSALYLCASSGYSGGRDEQFFGPGTRLTVL.

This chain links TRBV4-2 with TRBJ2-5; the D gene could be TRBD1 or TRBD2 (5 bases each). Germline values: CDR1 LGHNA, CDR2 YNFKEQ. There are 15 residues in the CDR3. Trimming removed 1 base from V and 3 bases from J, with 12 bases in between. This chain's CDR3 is CASSQGTLGKETQYF. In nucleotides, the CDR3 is TGTGCCAGCAGCCAAGGGACACTAGGGAAAGAGACCCAGTACTTC.

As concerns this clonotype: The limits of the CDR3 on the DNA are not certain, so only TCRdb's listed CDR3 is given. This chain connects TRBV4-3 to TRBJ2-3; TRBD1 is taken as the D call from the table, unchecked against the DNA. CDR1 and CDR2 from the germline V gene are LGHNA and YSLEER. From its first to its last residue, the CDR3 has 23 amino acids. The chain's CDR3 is CASSQDSSETQYFGPGTTDTQYF.

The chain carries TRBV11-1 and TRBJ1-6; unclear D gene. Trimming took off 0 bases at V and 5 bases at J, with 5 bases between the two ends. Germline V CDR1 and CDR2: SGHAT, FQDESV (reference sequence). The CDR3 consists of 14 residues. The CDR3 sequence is CASSLAGDNSPLHF. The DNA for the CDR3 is TGTGCCAGCAGCTTAGCAGGTGATAATTCACCCCTCCACTTT.

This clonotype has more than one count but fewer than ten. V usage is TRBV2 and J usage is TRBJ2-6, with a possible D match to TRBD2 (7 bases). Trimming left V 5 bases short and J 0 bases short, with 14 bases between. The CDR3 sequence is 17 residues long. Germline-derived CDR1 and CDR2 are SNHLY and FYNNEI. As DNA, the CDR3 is TGTGCCAGCAGTCCAGGCGGGGGCGGCTCTGGGGCCAACGTCCTGACTTTC. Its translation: CASSPGGGGSGANVLTF.

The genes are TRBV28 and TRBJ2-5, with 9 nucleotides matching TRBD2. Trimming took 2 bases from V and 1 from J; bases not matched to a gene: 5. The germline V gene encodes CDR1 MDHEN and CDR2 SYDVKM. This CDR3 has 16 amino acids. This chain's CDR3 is CASSLVAGAIQETQYF. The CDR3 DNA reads TGTGCCAGCAGTTTAGTAGCGGGAGCGATCCAAGAGACCCAGTACTTC.

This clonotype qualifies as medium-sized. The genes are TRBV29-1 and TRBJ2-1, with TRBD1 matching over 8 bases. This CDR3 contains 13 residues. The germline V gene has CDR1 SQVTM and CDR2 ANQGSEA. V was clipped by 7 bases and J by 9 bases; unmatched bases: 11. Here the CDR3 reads CSGRGQGSGEQFF. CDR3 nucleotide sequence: TGCAGCGGGAGAGGACAGGGTTCGGGTGAGCAGTTCTTC.

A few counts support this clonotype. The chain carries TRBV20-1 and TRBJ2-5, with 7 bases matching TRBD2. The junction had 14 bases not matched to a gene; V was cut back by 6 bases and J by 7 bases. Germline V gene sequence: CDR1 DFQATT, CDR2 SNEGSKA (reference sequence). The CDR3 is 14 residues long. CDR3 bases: TGCAGTGCCCCGAGGGAGCGGGGCCCGGGGACCCAGTACTTC. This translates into CSAPRERGPGTQYF.

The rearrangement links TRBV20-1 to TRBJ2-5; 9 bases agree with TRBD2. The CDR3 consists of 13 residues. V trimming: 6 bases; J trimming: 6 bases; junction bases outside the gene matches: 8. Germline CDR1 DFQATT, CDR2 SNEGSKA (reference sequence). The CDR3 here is CSALGGGEKTQYF. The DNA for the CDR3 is TGCAGTGCCTTAGGCGGGGGGGAAAAGACCCAGTACTTC.

The CDR3 DNA follows: TGCGCCAGCAGCCAAGGACAGGGATTTTCCTCCTACGAGCAGTACTTC. This codes for CASSQGQGFSSYEQYF. This chain joins TRBV4-3 and TRBJ2-7, with 7 positions matching TRBD1. Looked up from germline, CDR1 is LGHNA and CDR2 is YSLEER. Trimming cost V 1 base and J 0 bases; bases outside gene matches: 6. The CDR3 is 16 amino acids.

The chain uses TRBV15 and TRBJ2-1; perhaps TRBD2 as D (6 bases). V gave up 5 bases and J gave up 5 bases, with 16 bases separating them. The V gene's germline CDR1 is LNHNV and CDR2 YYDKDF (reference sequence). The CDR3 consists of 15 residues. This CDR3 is CATSSPGEFHNEQFF. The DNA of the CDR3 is TGTGCCACCAGCTCTCCGGGAGAGTTTCACAATGAGCAGTTCTTC.

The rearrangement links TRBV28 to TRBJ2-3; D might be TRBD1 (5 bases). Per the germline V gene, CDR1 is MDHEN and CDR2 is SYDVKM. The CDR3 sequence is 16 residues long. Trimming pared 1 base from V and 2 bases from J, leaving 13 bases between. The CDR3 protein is CASSLLTVGDTDTQYF. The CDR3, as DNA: TGTGCCAGCAGTTTATTGACAGTCGGCGACACAGATACGCAGTATTTT.

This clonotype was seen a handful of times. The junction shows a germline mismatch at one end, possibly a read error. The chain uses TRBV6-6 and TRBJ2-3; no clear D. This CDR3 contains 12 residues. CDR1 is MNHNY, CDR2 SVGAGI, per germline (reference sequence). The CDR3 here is CASSYSSDTLYF. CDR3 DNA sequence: TGTGCCAGCAGTTATTCCTCAGATACGCTGTATTTT.

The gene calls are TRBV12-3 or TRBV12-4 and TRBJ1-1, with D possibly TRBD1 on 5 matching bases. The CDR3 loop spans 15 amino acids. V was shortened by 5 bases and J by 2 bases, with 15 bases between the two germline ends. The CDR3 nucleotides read TGTGCCAGCAGTCAAAGGGCGGGGCCTAACACTGAAGCTTTCTTT. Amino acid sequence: CASSQRAGPNTEAFF.